The next 32 T cell receptor beta chains were all read from a single sample in a study of T-cell memory formation after mild COVID-19. TCRdb processed the 5' RACE reads anew with MiXCR; each CDR3 protein has one entry. The sample shows roughly 200,000 distinct CDR3 sequences, over 9.5% of them seen only once. Sequences were obtained from PBMCs or a T cell subset sorted from them (not recorded which). These receptor sequences come from a young man who had mild COVID-19 (a few samples of this study predate the infection). Cell type and time point are not known.

This clonotype was counted between two and nine times. The chain recombines TRBV5-1 with TRBJ2-1; 7 nucleotides line up with TRBD2. V dropped 5 bases and J dropped 8; count of bases not matched to a gene: 7. The CDR3 totals 13 residues. The germline CDR1 and CDR2 sequences are SGHRS and YFSETQ. CDR3 sequence: CASRPGGVDEQFF. CDR3 nucleotide sequence: TGCGCCAGCAGGCCGGGGGGAGTCGATGAGCAGTTCTTC.

The CDR3 is CASSQLAYEQFF. The CDR3 DNA is TGTGCCAGCAGCCAACTAGCGTATGAGCAGTTCTTC. The genes are TRBV3-1 and TRBJ2-1; TRBD2 might be the D (6 bases). The V and J ends lost 2 bases and 8 bases respectively, with 7 bases between them. The CDR3 covers 12 residues. The germline V gene encodes CDR1 LGHDT and CDR2 YNNKEL (reference sequence).

This chain links TRBV28 with TRBJ2-7, with TRBD1 matching over 7 bases. This CDR3 has 13 residues. With 6 bases clipped from V and 2 bases from J, the junction kept 4 bases outside the gene matches. Germline CDR1 reads MDHEN; CDR2 reads SYDVKM. CDR3 coding DNA: TGTGCCAGCAGGATCACAGGGGCCTACGAGCAGTACGTC. Translating it yields CASRITGAYEQYV.

This chain joins TRBV20-1 and TRBJ1-2; 8 bases are a match to TRBD1. The germline V gene encodes CDR1 DFQATT and CDR2 SNEGSKA (reference sequence). Trimming cost V 0 bases and J 8 bases; bases outside gene matches: 11. This CDR3 has 15 amino acids. For the CDR3, the DNA is TGCAGTGCTAGAGACGCCCGGACAGGGCCTGAGGGCTACACCTTC. It specifies CSARDARTGPEGYTF.

Written as DNA, the CDR3 is TGCAGCGTTGTGAGGGACAGCCAAGAGACCCAGTACTTC. Its translation: CSVVRDSQETQYF. The gene calls are TRBV29-1 and TRBJ2-5; TRBD1 matches 7 bases. The CDR3 sequence is 13 residues long. The germline V gene has CDR1 SQVTM and CDR2 ANQGSEA. V lost 4 bases, J lost 1 base, and 3 bases stayed unmatched.

This clonotype was seen a few times. The chain couples TRBV7-8 to TRBJ2-7; D tentatively reads TRBD1 or TRBD2 (5 bases each). The length of the CDR3 is 16 residues. Germline CDR1 SGHVS, CDR2 FQNEAQ. V was pared by 4 bases and J by 0 bases, with 16 bases between. The CDR3 spells CASSSGTRTPSYEQYV. DNA of the CDR3: TGTGCCAGCAGCTCAGGGACCAGAACCCCCTCCTACGAGCAGTACGTC.

The chain links TRBV11-2 to TRBJ2-3; possibly TRBD1 for D (6 bases). With 1 base removed from V and 5 bases from J, the gap between germline ends came to 10 bases. CDR3 length: 14 residues. CDR1 and CDR2 from the germline V gene are SGHAT and FQNNGV. CDR3 sequence (DNA): TGTGCCAGCAGCTTAGCTGGGGGCGAAGATACGCAGTATTTT. Translated: CASSLAGGEDTQYF.

This clonotype was picked up a small number of times. The chain carries TRBV5-1 and TRBJ2-5; either TRBD1 or TRBD2 may supply D (5 bases each). Per the germline V gene, CDR1 is SGHRS and CDR2 is YFSETQ. Trimming left V 0 bases short and J 5 bases short, with 11 bases between. The CDR3 is 14 residues long. Here the CDR3 DNA reads TGCGCCAGCAGCTTGGTCCCAGGGAGCGAGACCCAGTACTTC. It specifies CASSLVPGSETQYF.

The chain uses TRBV9 and TRBJ2-4, with D possibly being TRBD2 (5 bases). Trimming removed 4 bases from V and 9 bases from J, with 17 bases in between. This CDR3 is 14 amino acids long. Germline V gene data show CDR1 as SGDLS and CDR2 as YYNGEE. The CDR3 DNA sequence: TGTGCCAGCAGCCCGGGTATAGCCGGGGTCATTCAGTACTTC. Protein: CASSPGIAGVIQYF.

This clonotype came up a few times. J is TRBJ2-3 and V is TRBV5-1, with unresolved D. The CDR3 sequence is 16 residues long. Trimming took off 2 bases at V and 2 bases at J, with 15 bases between the two ends. Germline V gene lookup returns CDR1 SGHRS and CDR2 YFSETQ. CDR3 region: CASSLGASIFTDTQYF. For the CDR3, the DNA is TGCGCCAGCAGCTTAGGAGCGAGCATCTTCACAGATACGCAGTATTTT.

This clonotype was seen more than once but under ten times. V usage is TRBV24-1 and J usage is TRBJ1-6; D is unresolved. Germline V gene data show CDR1 as KGHDR and CDR2 as SFDVKD. This CDR3 has 11 residues. Trimming took 9 bases from V and 10 from J, leaving 9 bases between them. CDR3 in DNA: TGTGCCACCCCGTTTCGGTCACCCCTCCACTTT. Its translation: CATPFRSPLHF.

This clonotype was picked up many times. The chain employs TRBV5-1 and TRBJ2-5; D remains unclear. The V gene's germline CDR1 is SGHRS and CDR2 YFSETQ. Trimming pared 0 bases from V and 5 bases from J, leaving 11 bases between. The CDR3 spans 14 residues. The CDR3 sequence: CASSLEGYRETQYF. The CDR3 nucleotides read TGCGCCAGCAGCTTGGAAGGGTATCGCGAGACCCAGTACTTC. Complete variable domain (other parts from reference TRBV5-1 and TRBJ2-5): KAGVTQTPRYLIKTRGQQVTLSCSPISGHRSVSWYQQTPGQGLQFLFEYFSETQRNKGNFPGRFSGRQFSNSRSEMNVSTLELGDSALYLCASSLEGYRETQYFGPGTRLLVL.

There are a few counts of this clonotype. The V and J genes are TRBV4-3 and TRBJ2-1; 16 nucleotides agree with TRBD2. CDR3 size: 17 residues. The junction had 1 base not matched to a gene; V was cut back by 5 bases and J by 0 bases. CDR1 and CDR2 from the germline V gene are LGHNA and YSLEER. The CDR3 spells CASSGTSGGDSYNEQFF. CDR3 coding DNA: TGCGCCAGCAGCGGGACTAGCGGGGGGGACTCCTACAATGAGCAGTTCTTC.

This clonotype has ten or more counts. The CDR3 nucleotides read TGCGCCAGCAGCTTAGGAGGTTTAGGATTAGAGACCCAGTACTTC. It yields the protein CASSLGGLGLETQYF. V gene TRBV5-1 combines with J gene TRBJ2-5; maybe TRBD2 (5 bases). This CDR3 is built from 15 residues. Trimming took 2 bases from V and 4 from J, leaving 15 bases between them. Germline V lookup: CDR1 SGHRS, CDR2 YFSETQ.

This chain joins TRBV27 and TRBJ1-6; D is perhaps TRBD1 (5 bases). CDR1 is MNHEY, CDR2 SMNVEV, per germline (reference sequence). The CDR3 consists of 15 residues. V was clipped by 8 bases and J by 7 bases, with 18 bases between them. The CDR3 sequence is CASLPSWGGNSPLHF. The DNA for the CDR3 is TGTGCCAGCCTTCCGTCATGGGGCGGGAATTCACCCCTCCACTTT.

This clonotype came up a few times. The CDR3 DNA follows: TGTGCCAGCAGCTTTGGTGCTAGTGTGGGCACAGATACGCAGTATTTT. Encoded protein: CASSFGASVGTDTQYF. The chain recombines TRBV5-8 with TRBJ2-3, with D unresolved. The CDR3 covers 16 residues. Germline V CDR1 and CDR2: SGHTS, YDEGEE. The ends were cut back, 2 bases at V and 1 base at J, with 14 bases in the middle.

V gene TRBV6-1 combines with J gene TRBJ2-7; D may correspond to TRBD1 or TRBD2 (6 bases each). The CDR3 runs to 13 residues. The ends were cut back, 1 base at V and 9 bases at J, with 13 bases in the middle. Germline CDR1 and CDR2: MNHNS and SASEGT. This CDR3 reads CASSEVWGARQYV. The CDR3 DNA sequence: TGTGCCAGCAGTGAAGTATGGGGGGCAAGGCAGTACGTC.

The J gene is TRBJ2-3, the V gene TRBV6-6, with D uncertain. This CDR3 region has 13 residues. Trimming removed 5 bases at V and 3 bases at J, with 9 bases between. Germline assignment: CDR1 MNHNY and CDR2 SVGAGI (reference sequence). The CDR3 DNA reads TGTGCCAGCAGTAATCCCCCGACAGATACGCAGTATTTT. Protein sequence: CASSNPPTDTQYF.

CDR3 bases: TGTGCCAGCAGCCCGAGCGGGACTTGGCAGACCCAGTACTTC. Its translation: CASSPSGTWQTQYF. The chain carries TRBV7-9 and TRBJ2-5; 7 bases agree with TRBD2. The CDR3 is made up of 14 amino acids. Germline V gives CDR1 SEHNR, CDR2 FQNEAQ (reference sequence). The ends lost 5 bases at V and 6 bases at J; junction bases unmatched: 9.

The gene calls are TRBV7-2 and TRBJ2-5; D not resolved. CDR1 is SGHTA and CDR2 is FQGNSA in the germline V gene. The length of the CDR3 is 16 residues. The V end was cut by 1 base, the J end by 5 bases, with 17 bases between. The CDR3 DNA reads TGTGCCAGCAGCTTAGTCGCGACGCCTTCGCCGGAGACCCAGTACTTC. Translating it yields CASSLVATPSPETQYF. Drawing the rest from reference TRBV7-2 and TRBJ2-5, the complete variable domain is GAGVSQSPSNKVTEKGKDVELRCDPISGHTALYWYRQSLGQGLEFLIYFQGNSAPDKSGLPSDRFSAERTGGSVSTLTIQRTQQEDSAVYLCASSLVATPSPETQYFGPGTRLLVL.

V and J are TRBV6-2 or TRBV6-3 and TRBJ2-7; D gene unclear. CDR1 and CDR2 from the germline V gene are MNHEY and SVGEGT. The CDR3 has 13 amino acids. Trimming shortened V by 6 bases and J by 2 bases, and 11 bases separated the two germline ends. Written as DNA, the CDR3 is TGTGCCAGCAGAGCCGACGGAGCCTACGAGCAGTACTTC. Its translation is CASRADGAYEQYF.

The sample holds a few counts of this clonotype. V and J are TRBV5-1 and TRBJ2-3; 12 nucleotides match TRBD2. Trimming at V came to 6 bases and at J to 4 bases, leaving 12 bases not matched to a gene. From germline, CDR1 is SGHRS and CDR2 YFSETQ. The CDR3 is 17 residues long. This CDR3 reads CASTGLAGHTKADTQYF. The CDR3 coding sequence is TGCGCCAGCACGGGACTAGCGGGCCACACCAAAGCAGATACGCAGTATTTT.

V and J are TRBV10-3 and TRBJ1-2; possibly TRBD1 for D (6 bases). Between the trimmed V and J ends, which lost 4 bases and 8 bases, there was a span of 23 bases. This CDR3 has 16 residues. Germline CDR1 and CDR2: ENHRY and SYGVKD. DNA of the CDR3: TGTGCCATCAGTGGATGGACAGCCGACGCGGTAATGGGCTACACCTTC. It translates to CAISGWTADAVMGYTF.

In this sample, this clonotype turned up a few times. The gene calls are TRBV5-4 and TRBJ2-6, with D possibly matching TRBD1 (5 bases). Germline V CDR1 and CDR2: SGHNT, YYREEE (reference sequence). V was shortened by 7 bases and J by 0 bases, with 17 bases between the two germline ends. There are 17 residues in the CDR3. CDR3 protein: CASGHLGQGSGANVLTF. In DNA form, the CDR3 reads TGTGCCAGCGGGCACTTAGGTCAGGGCTCTGGGGCCAACGTCCTGACTTTC.

The CDR3 here is CASSSTGREDTQYF. The CDR3 region has the DNA TGTGCCAGCAGCTCGACAGGGAGGGAAGATACGCAGTATTTT. The V and J genes are TRBV7-9 and TRBJ2-3; either TRBD1 or TRBD2 may supply D (7 bases each). V dropped 4 bases and J dropped 5 bases, with 13 bases sitting between them. Germline CDR1 is SEHNR and CDR2 is FQNEAQ (reference sequence). The CDR3 extends over 14 amino acids.

The chain carries TRBV27 and TRBJ1-1, with TRBD1 as a possible D gene (5 bases). Germline V lookup: CDR1 MNHEY, CDR2 SMNVEV (reference sequence). Trimming cost V 6 bases and J 11 bases, with 16 bases left between them. The CDR3 sequence is 12 residues long. The CDR3 loop reads CASRTGESKAFF. The CDR3 DNA reads TGTGCCAGCAGGACGGGGGAAAGTAAGGCTTTCTTT.

This clonotype has only a few counts. The rearrangement uses TRBV5-6 and TRBJ2-2; D unresolved. Germline assignment: CDR1 SGHDT and CDR2 YYEEEE. The CDR3 extends over 12 amino acids. V was cut by 2 bases and J by 8 bases, with 7 bases left in between. CDR3 amino acids: CASSFALGELFF. The CDR3 DNA reads TGTGCCAGCAGCTTTGCCCTGGGGGAGCTGTTTTTT.

The chain links TRBV4-2 to TRBJ2-5; 8 bases align to TRBD2. The CDR3 has 19 residues. Per the germline V gene, CDR1 is LGHNA and CDR2 is YNFKEQ. V shed 0 bases and J 5 bases; nucleotides not matched to a gene: 17. The CDR3 sequence is CASSQEGHGGASTWETQYF. As DNA, the CDR3 is TGTGCCAGCAGCCAAGAAGGGCACGGGGGGGCCTCAACATGGGAGACCCAGTACTTC.

This clonotype has just a few counts. V is TRBV10-2 and J is TRBJ2-3, with TRBD2 as a possible D gene (6 bases). The CDR3 runs 16 residues. V was shortened by 2 bases and J by 1 base, with 13 bases between the two germline ends. CDR1 is WSHSY and CDR2 is SAAADI in the germline V gene. The DNA for the CDR3 is TGCGCCAGCAGTGAGGTCGCGGGGAGCCGCACAGATACGCAGTATTTT. This translates into CASSEVAGSRTDTQYF.

In its sample, this clonotype was seen many times. The chain has TRBV27 and TRBJ1-4; 7 positions match TRBD1. The CDR3 extends over 14 amino acids. Germline lookup yields CDR1 MNHEY and CDR2 SMNVEV (reference sequence). Trimming cost V 0 bases and J 13 bases; bases outside gene matches: 8. The chain's CDR3 is CASSLSRTGLGLFF. The CDR3 DNA sequence: TGTGCCAGCAGTTTATCAAGGACAGGCCTCGGACTGTTTTTT.

This clonotype was counted between two and nine times. This chain uses TRBV4-2 with TRBJ2-2; 7 bases align to TRBD2. This CDR3 comprises 16 residues. Germline assignment: CDR1 LGHNA and CDR2 YNFKEQ. J gave up 4 bases and V 0 bases, and 5 bases lay outside the gene matches. The CDR3 nucleotides read TGTGCCAGCAGCCAAGAAACGTGGGGGGGCACCGGGGAGCTGTTTTTT. Translation: CASSQETWGGTGELFF.

In its sample, this clonotype was seen many times. V gene TRBV4-1 combines with J gene TRBJ1-5; D is unclear. The CDR3 is 13 residues long. V dropped 0 bases and J dropped 5 bases, with 5 bases sitting between them. Germline CDR1 is MGHRA and CDR2 is YSYEKL. The CDR3 region is CASSQERDQPQHF. In DNA, the CDR3 is TGCGCCAGCAGCCAAGAACGTGATCAGCCCCAGCATTTT.